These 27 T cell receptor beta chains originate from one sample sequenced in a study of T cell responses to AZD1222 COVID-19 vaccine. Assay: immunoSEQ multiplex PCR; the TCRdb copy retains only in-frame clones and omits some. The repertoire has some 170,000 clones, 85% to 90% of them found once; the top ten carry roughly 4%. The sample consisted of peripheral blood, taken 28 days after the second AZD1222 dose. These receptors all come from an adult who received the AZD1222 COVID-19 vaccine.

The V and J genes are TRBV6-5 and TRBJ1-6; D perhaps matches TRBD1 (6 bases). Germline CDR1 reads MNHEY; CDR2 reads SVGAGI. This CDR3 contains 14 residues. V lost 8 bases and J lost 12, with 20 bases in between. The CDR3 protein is CASGTGTLLGPLHF. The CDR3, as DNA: TGTGCCAGCGGGACCGGGACACTCCTCGGACCCCTCCACTTT.

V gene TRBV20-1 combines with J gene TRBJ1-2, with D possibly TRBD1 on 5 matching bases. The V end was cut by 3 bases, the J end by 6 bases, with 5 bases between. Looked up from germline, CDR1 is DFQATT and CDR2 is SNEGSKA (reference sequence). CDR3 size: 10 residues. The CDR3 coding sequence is TGCAGTGCTAGGGGGGATGGCTACACCTTC. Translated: CSARGDGYTF.

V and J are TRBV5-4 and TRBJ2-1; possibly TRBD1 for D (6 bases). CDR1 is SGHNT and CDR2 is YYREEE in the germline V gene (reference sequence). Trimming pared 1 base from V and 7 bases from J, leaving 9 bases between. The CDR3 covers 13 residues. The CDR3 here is CASSLSGENEQFF. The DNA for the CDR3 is TGTGCCAGCAGCTTGTCAGGGGAGAATGAGCAGTTCTTC.

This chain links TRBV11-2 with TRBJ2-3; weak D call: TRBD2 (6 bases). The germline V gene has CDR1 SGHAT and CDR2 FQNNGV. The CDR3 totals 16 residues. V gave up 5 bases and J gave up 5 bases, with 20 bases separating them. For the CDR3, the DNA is TGTGCCAGCAGCCTATTTGTAGCGGTTTGGGGAGATACGCAGTATTTT. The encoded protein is CASSLFVAVWGDTQYF.

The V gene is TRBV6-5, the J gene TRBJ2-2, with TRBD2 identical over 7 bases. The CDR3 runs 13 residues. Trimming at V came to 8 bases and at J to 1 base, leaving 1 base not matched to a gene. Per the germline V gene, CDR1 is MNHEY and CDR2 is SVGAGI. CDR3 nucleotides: TGTGCCAGCGGACTAGTGAACACCGGGGAGCTGTTTTTT. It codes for CASGLVNTGELFF.

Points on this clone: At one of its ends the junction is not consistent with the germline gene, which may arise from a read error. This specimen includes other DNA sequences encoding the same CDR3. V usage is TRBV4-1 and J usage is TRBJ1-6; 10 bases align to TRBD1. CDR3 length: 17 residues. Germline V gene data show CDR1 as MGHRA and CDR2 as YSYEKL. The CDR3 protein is CASSQGGQGSYNSPLHF. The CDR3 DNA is TGCGCCAGCAGCCAAGGGGGACAGGGGAGTTATAATTCGCCCCTCCACTTT.

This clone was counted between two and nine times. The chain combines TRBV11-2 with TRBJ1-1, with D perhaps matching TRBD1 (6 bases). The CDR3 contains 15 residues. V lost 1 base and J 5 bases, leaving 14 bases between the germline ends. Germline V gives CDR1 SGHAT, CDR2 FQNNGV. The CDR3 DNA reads TGTGCCAGCAGCTTAGTCGAGGGGGGCCAGACTGAAGCTTTCTTT. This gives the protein CASSLVEGGQTEAFF.

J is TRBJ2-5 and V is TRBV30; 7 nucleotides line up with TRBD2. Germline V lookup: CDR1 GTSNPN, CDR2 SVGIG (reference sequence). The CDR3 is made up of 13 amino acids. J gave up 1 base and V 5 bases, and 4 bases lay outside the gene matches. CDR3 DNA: TGTGCCTGGGATCGACTAGCCCAAGAGACCCAGTACTTC. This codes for CAWDRLAQETQYF.

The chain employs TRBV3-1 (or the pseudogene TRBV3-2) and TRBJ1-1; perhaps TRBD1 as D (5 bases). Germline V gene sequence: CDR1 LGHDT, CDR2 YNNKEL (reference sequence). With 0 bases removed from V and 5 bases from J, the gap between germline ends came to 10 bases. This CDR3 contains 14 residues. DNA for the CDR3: TGTGCCAGCAGCCAAGACGGGGGGAGGACTGAAGCTTTCTTT. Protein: CASSQDGGRTEAFF.

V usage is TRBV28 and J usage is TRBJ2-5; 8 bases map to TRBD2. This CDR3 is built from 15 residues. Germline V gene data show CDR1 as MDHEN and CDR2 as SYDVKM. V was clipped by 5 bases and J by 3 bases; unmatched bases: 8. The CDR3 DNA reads TGTGCCAGCAGTCCCCCGGGAGGGCCAAAAGAGACCCAGTACTTC. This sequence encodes CASSPPGGPKETQYF.

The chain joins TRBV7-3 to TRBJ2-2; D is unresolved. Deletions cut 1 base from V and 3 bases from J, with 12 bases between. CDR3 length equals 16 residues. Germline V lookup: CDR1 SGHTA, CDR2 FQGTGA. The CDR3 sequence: CASSLRTSPDTGELFF. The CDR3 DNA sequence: TGTGCCAGCAGCTTAAGGACCTCTCCAGACACCGGGGAGCTGTTTTTT.

CDR3 DNA: TGTGCCAGCAGTGAAAAGGGTGAGCTGGTCATTCAGTACTTC. Residues: CASSEKGELVIQYF. V usage is TRBV2 and J usage is TRBJ2-4; no clear D. Germline V gene sequence: CDR1 SNHLY, CDR2 FYNNEI. The CDR3 covers 14 residues. Trimming pared 2 bases from V and 9 bases from J, leaving 14 bases between.

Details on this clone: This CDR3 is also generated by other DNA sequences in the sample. DNA for the CDR3: TGTGCCAGCAGTAACGGGAACACTGAAGCTTTCTTT. Residues: CASSNGNTEAFF. This rearrangement joins TRBV6-5 to TRBJ1-1; unclear D gene. Germline V gene data show CDR1 as MNHEY and CDR2 as SVGAGI. V lost 5 bases to trimming and J lost 1 base, with 5 bases between them. This CDR3 contains 12 residues.

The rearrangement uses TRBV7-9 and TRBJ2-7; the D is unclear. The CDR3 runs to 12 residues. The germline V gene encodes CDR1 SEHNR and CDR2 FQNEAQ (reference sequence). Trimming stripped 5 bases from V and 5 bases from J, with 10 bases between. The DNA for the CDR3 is TGTGCCAGCAGCCAACGGTTCGACGAGCAGTACTTC. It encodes CASSQRFDEQYF.

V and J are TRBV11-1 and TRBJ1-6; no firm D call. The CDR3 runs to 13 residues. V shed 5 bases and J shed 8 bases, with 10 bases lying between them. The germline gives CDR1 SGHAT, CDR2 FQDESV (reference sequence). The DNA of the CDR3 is TGTGCCAGCAGCCGTTGGATTGATTCACCCCTCCACTTT. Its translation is CASSRWIDSPLHF.

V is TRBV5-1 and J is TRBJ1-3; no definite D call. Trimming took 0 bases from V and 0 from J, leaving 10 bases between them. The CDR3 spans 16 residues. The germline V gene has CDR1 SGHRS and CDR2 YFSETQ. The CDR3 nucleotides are TGCGCCAGCAGCTTGGCCCAAATGAACTCTGGAAACACCATATATTTT. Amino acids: CASSLAQMNSGNTIYF. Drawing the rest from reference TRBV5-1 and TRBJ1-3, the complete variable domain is KAGVTQTPRYLIKTRGQQVTLSCSPISGHRSVSWYQQTPGQGLQFLFEYFSETQRNKGNFPGRFSGRQFSNSRSEMNVSTLELGDSALYLCASSLAQMNSGNTIYFGEGSWLTVV.

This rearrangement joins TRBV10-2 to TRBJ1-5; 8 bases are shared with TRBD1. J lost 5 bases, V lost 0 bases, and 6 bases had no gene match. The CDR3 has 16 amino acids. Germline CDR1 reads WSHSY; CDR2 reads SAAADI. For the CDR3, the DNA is TGCGCCAGCAGTGAGTCCCTCGACAGGGGCTATCAGCCCCAGCATTTT. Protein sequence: CASSESLDRGYQPQHF.

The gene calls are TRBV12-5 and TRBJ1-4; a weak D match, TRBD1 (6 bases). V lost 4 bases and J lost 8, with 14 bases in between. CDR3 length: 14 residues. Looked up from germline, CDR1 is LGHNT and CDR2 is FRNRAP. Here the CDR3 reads CASGSDRSVEKLFF. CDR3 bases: TGTGCTAGTGGTTCAGACAGGTCCGTCGAAAAACTGTTTTTT.

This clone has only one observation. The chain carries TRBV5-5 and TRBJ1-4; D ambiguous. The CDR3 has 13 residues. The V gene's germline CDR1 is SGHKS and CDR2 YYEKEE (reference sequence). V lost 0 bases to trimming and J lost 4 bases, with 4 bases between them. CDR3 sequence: CASSLAFNEKLFF. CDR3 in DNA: TGTGCCAGCAGCTTGGCCTTTAATGAAAAACTGTTTTTT.

This chain's CDR3 is CASSHLRTGHLYEQYF. In DNA, the CDR3 is TGTGCCAGCAGCCACCTAAGAACGGGACACCTCTACGAGCAGTACTTC. The V and J genes are TRBV3-1 (or the pseudogene TRBV3-2) and TRBJ2-7; possible D gene TRBD1, 6 bases. The germline V gene encodes CDR1 LGHDT and CDR2 YNNKEL (reference sequence). This CDR3 has 16 residues. Trimming left V 3 bases short and J 3 bases short, with 18 bases between.

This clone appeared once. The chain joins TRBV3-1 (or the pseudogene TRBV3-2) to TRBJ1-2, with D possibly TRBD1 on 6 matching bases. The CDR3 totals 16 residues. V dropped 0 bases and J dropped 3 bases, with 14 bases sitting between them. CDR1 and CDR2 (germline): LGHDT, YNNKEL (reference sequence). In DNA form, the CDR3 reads TGTGCCAGCAGCCAAGACATGGGGGCAAGGGACTATGGCTACACCTTC. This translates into CASSQDMGARDYGYTF.

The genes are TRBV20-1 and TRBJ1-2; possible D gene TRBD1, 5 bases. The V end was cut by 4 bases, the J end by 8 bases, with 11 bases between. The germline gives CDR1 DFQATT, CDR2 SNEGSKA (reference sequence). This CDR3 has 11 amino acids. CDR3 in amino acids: CSATRGVGYTF. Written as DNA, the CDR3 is TGCAGTGCTACACGGGGGGTAGGCTACACCTTC.

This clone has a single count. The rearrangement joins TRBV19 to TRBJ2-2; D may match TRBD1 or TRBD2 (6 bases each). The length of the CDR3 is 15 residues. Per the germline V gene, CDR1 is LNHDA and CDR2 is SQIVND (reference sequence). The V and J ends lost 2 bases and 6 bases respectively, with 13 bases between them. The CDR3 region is CASSISGAWAGELFF. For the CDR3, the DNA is TGTGCCAGTAGTATATCGGGGGCTTGGGCCGGGGAGCTGTTTTTT.

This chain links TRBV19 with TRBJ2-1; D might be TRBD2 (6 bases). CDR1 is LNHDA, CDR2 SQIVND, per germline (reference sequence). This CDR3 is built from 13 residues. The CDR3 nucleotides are TGTGCTCCAGACCCTGGGGGGATGAATGAGCAGTTCTTC. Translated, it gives CAPDPGGMNEQFF.

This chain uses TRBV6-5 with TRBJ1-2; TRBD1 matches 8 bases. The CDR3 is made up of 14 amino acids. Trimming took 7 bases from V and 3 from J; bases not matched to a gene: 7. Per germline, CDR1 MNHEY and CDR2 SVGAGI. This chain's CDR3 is CASIKGQGYYGYTF. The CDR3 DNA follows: TGTGCCAGCATCAAAGGACAGGGTTACTATGGCTACACCTTC.

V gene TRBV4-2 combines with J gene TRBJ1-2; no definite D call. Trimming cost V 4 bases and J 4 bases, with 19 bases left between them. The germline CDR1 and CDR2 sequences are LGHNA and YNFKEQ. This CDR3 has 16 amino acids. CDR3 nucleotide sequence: TGTGCCAGCAGCCCCCCGGGTCTACCCGAGGGCTATGGCTACACCTTC. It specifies CASSPPGLPEGYGYTF.

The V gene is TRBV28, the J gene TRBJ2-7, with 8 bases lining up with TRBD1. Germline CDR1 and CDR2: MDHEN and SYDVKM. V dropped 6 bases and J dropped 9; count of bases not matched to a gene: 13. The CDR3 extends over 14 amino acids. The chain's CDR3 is CASSLGTGAPGQYF. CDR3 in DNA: TGTGCCAGCAGCCTCGGGACAGGAGCGCCGGGGCAGTACTTC. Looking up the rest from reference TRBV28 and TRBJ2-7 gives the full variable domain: DVKVTQSSRYLVKRTGEKVFLECVQDMDHENMFWYRQDPGLGLRLIYFSYDVKMKEKGDIPEGYSVSREKKERFSLILESASTNQTSMYLCASSLGTGAPGQYFGPGTRLTVT.